This T cell receptor (beta chain) appears in the sequencing data of a study of shared clonotypes between healthy human individuals. The run depth of the assay was deep. Each cell subset's genomic DNA was divided evenly among several immunoSEQ plates. In the original processing: Filtering of immunoSEQ junctional sequences could not match full-length read filtering. Profiling relied on immunoSEQ multiplex PCR, and the TCRdb table lists in-frame clones only, not all of them. V, J and clone size were drawn from that table, and D and trimming were deduced from the DNA. The table records some 490,000 clones, 78% of them present only once. This clone was detected a few times. All of the donors resided in Nashville, Tennessee, and each was a Caucasian adult. The V gene's germline CDR1 is SGDLS and CDR2 YYNGEE. The CDR3 covers 16 residues. The trim removed 0 bases at V and 10 bases at J, leaving 12 bases unmatched.

This clonotype was obtained from a woman in her 40s in good health. Some clones in this sample may be carry-over from other donors' samples. What was sequenced was PBMCs. V is TRBV9 and J is TRBJ2-1; 8 bases are a match to TRBD2. The CDR3 coding sequence is TGTGCCAGCAGCGTAGGTGGGTCGGGAGGGCCAAGGGAGCAGTTCTTC. It is translated as CASSVGGSGGPREQFF.